Below are 30 T cell receptor beta chains sequenced from a single sample in a study of regulatory T cells in long-lasting Graves disease. According to the study, TCR beta libraries were built with iRepertoire HTBI primers and CDR3-region Arm-PCR. TCRdb itself ran the multiplex PCR reads through MiXCR, one entry per CDR3 protein. This repertoire shows around 330,000 distinct CDR3 sequences, approximately 20% found once; its top ten account for roughly 40%. Regarding time point: newly diagnosed GD, antithyroid drugs for less than 3 months. The TCR library was prepared using RNA isolated from PBMCs. The sequences come from peripheral blood mononuclear cells (PBMCs), collected at new diagnosis, from a patient treated with antithyroid drugs. All receptors derive from a female donor with Graves disease.

This clonotype was detected a few times. The J gene is TRBJ2-1, the V gene TRBV27, with TRBD2 identical over 11 bases. Germline assignment: CDR1 MNHEY and CDR2 SMNVEV (reference sequence). The CDR3 is 15 amino acids. J lost 5 bases, V lost 4 bases, and 4 bases had no gene match. CDR3 residues: CASSWGLAANNEQFF. For the CDR3, the DNA is TGTGCCAGCAGTTGGGGACTAGCGGCCAACAATGAGCAGTTCTTC.

This clonotype was detected a few times. The rearrangement uses TRBV30 and TRBJ1-5, with 11 bases that match TRBD1. Germline-derived CDR1 and CDR2 are GTSNPN and SVGIG (reference sequence). CDR3 size: 15 residues. V dropped 0 bases and J dropped 5; count of bases not matched to a gene: 3. The CDR3 DNA is TGTGCCTGGAGTGTAGGACAGGGGGCCCATCAGCCCCAGCATTTT. Translation gives CAWSVGQGAHQPQHF.

The chain uses TRBV6-2 or TRBV6-3 and TRBJ2-1, with D maybe TRBD1 (6 bases). Per the germline V gene, CDR1 is MNHEY and CDR2 is SVGEGT. The V end lost 2 bases, the J end lost 7 bases, and 12 bases lay between the germline ends. The CDR3 totals 14 residues. This CDR3 is CASSYPDSQNEQFF. The CDR3 DNA follows: TGTGCCAGCAGTTACCCGGACAGCCAGAATGAGCAGTTCTTC.

This clonotype was picked up many times. The chain has TRBV2 and TRBJ2-3; D unclear. Germline CDR1 reads SNHLY; CDR2 reads FYNNEI. V dropped 6 bases and J dropped 1 base, with 11 bases sitting between them. The CDR3 is 14 residues long. As DNA, the CDR3 is TGTGCCAGCAGCGGATCCTGGGGCACAGATACGCAGTATTTT. Its protein is CASSGSWGTDTQYF.

Many counts were recorded for this clonotype. The J gene is TRBJ2-3, the V gene TRBV19; D is undetermined. Germline V CDR1 and CDR2: LNHDA, SQIVND (reference sequence). The CDR3 is 17 amino acids. The V and J ends lost 0 bases and 2 bases respectively, with 15 bases between them. The CDR3 spells CASSIDRRPRHTDTQYF. The CDR3 bases are TGTGCCAGTAGTATAGATCGGCGGCCGAGACACACAGATACGCAGTATTTT.

This clonotype was seen at least ten times. V is TRBV7-9 and J is TRBJ1-2; D gene unclear. V was shortened by 4 bases and J by 5 bases, with 8 bases between the two germline ends. The CDR3 covers 12 residues. CDR1 is SEHNR and CDR2 is FQNEAQ in the germline V gene (reference sequence). Written as DNA, the CDR3 is TGTGCCAGCAGCTCCCGGGCTTATGGCTACACCTTC. Translating gives CASSSRAYGYTF.

This clonotype was found many times. The chain has TRBV2 and TRBJ2-7, with a possible D match to TRBD2 (6 bases). The germline gives CDR1 SNHLY, CDR2 FYNNEI. The CDR3 has 15 amino acids. The V gene lost 3 bases and the J gene lost 0 bases, with 12 bases spanning the gap. Here the CDR3 DNA reads TGTGCCAGCAGTGAGTCTAGCGCCGGCTCCTACGAGCAGTACTTC. Translating gives CASSESSAGSYEQYF.

This clonotype was detected many times. The chain employs TRBV19 and TRBJ1-4, with TRBD1 matching over 8 bases. The V gene's germline CDR1 is LNHDA and CDR2 SQIVND (reference sequence). The trim removed 5 bases at V and 8 bases at J, leaving 13 bases unmatched. CDR3 length equals 16 residues. The CDR3 loop is CASSAPPARGREKLFF. The CDR3 nucleotides read TGTGCCAGTAGTGCCCCTCCGGCCAGGGGGCGGGAAAAACTGTTTTTT.

This clonotype occurred once. This chain links TRBV11-3 with TRBJ2-1; 8 bases line up with TRBD2. Per the germline V gene, CDR1 is SGHNT and CDR2 is YENEEA. The CDR3 runs 14 residues. The junction had 10 bases not matched to a gene; V was cut back by 9 bases and J by 6 bases. CDR3 amino acids: CASRDSGSGNEQFF. The CDR3 nucleotides read TGTGCCAGTAGAGACAGCGGGAGTGGCAATGAGCAGTTCTTC.

This clonotype has a count of ten or more. The rearrangement links TRBV3-1 to TRBJ2-7; maybe TRBD2 (5 bases). Germline CDR1 LGHDT, CDR2 YNNKEL (reference sequence). Trimming shortened V by 4 bases and J by 3 bases, and 19 bases separated the two germline ends. The CDR3 contains 16 residues. CDR3 in DNA: TGTGCCAGCAGCCCTAGAGTCGGGATTACTCTCTACGAGCAGTACTTC. Translated, it gives CASSPRVGITLYEQYF.

This clonotype was counted ten times or more. The rearrangement uses TRBV5-1 and TRBJ2-2; 11 bases line up with TRBD1. The trim removed 3 bases at V and 3 bases at J, leaving 4 bases unmatched. The CDR3 is 16 amino acids. Germline loops: CDR1 SGHRS, CDR2 YFSETQ. This chain's CDR3 is CASSYGQGAYTGELFF. CDR3 in DNA: TGCGCCAGCAGCTACGGACAGGGGGCTTACACCGGGGAGCTGTTTTTT.

This clonotype was detected many times. The chain uses TRBV2 and TRBJ2-5, with D possibly matching TRBD1 (6 bases). Germline CDR1 reads SNHLY; CDR2 reads FYNNEI. The CDR3 extends over 16 amino acids. Trimming pared 8 bases from V and 2 bases from J, leaving 21 bases between. The CDR3 DNA reads as TGTGCCAGCGCCCCCGGACCGGGACATATACAAGAGACCCAGTACTTC. Its protein product is CASAPGPGHIQETQYF.

The table lists this clonotype with many counts. An end of the junction does not agree with germline; a read error may underlie this. V gene TRBV5-1 combines with J gene TRBJ1-1; D unresolved. The CDR3 length is 13 residues. Germline V gene sequence: CDR1 SGHRS, CDR2 YFSETQ. The CDR3 bases are TGTGCCAGCAGCGCTGCGAGGAACACTGAAGCTTTCTTT. It codes for CASSAARNTEAFF.

This clonotype was recorded many times. The J gene is TRBJ1-2, the V gene TRBV6-5; D is perhaps TRBD1 (5 bases). V was pared by 2 bases and J by 5 bases, with 21 bases between. The CDR3 is made up of 17 amino acids. Germline lookup yields CDR1 MNHEY and CDR2 SVGAGI. The CDR3 region has the DNA TGTGCCAGCAGTTACCCCCTAGTCTGGCGACAGACTTATGGCTACACCTTC. It encodes CASSYPLVWRQTYGYTF.

This clonotype was seen ten or more times. The chain combines TRBV11-2 with TRBJ1-3; D is unresolved. Germline CDR1 SGHAT, CDR2 FQNNGV. This CDR3 is built from 13 residues. The V end lost 6 bases, the J end lost 2 bases, and 8 bases lay between the germline ends. CDR3 sequence: CASSTNTGNTIYF. The CDR3 DNA reads as TGTGCCAGCAGTACAAATACTGGAAACACCATATATTTT.

In its sample, this clonotype was seen many times. The chain couples TRBV19 to TRBJ1-1; D might be TRBD1 (6 bases). The CDR3 length is 13 residues. Germline CDR1 reads LNHDA; CDR2 reads SQIVND (reference sequence). V was shortened by 7 bases and J by 1 base, with 10 bases between the two germline ends. This CDR3 reads CASTRGGNTEAFF. The CDR3 DNA is TGTGCCAGTACTCGAGGGGGGAACACTGAAGCTTTCTTT.

In this sample, this clonotype turned up many times. The chain is built from TRBV7-9 and TRBJ2-1; 7 bases are shared with TRBD1. Germline V lookup: CDR1 SEHNR, CDR2 FQNEAQ (reference sequence). The V gene end was trimmed by 5 bases and the J gene end by 4 bases; junction bases not matched to a gene: 11. This CDR3 has 16 residues. CDR3 residues: CASSKRTTGIYNEQFF. For the CDR3, the DNA is TGTGCCAGCAGCAAGAGGACGACAGGGATTTACAATGAGCAGTTCTTC.

This rearrangement joins TRBV5-1 to TRBJ1-2, with a possible D match to TRBD1 (5 bases). From germline, CDR1 is SGHRS and CDR2 YFSETQ. V was pared by 3 bases and J by 4 bases, with 16 bases between. The CDR3 has 15 residues. The chain's CDR3 is CASSYQGDSAYGYTF. As DNA, the CDR3 is TGCGCCAGCAGCTACCAGGGAGACAGTGCCTATGGCTACACCTTC.

This clonotype came up many times. The V gene is TRBV28, the J gene TRBJ1-2, with D uncertain. CDR3 length equals 14 residues. Trimming stripped 2 bases from V and 10 bases from J, with 17 bases between. Looked up from germline, CDR1 is MDHEN and CDR2 is SYDVKM. Here the CDR3 reads CASSLPQTTGIYTF. The CDR3 nucleotides are TGTGCCAGCAGTTTACCGCAGACTACGGGCATCTACACCTTC.

The sample holds many counts of this clonotype. The CDR3 region is CASSAFSGTDRRETQYF. CDR3 DNA: TGTGCCAGCAGCGCCTTCTCCGGGACCGACCGCCGTGAGACCCAGTACTTC. The chain couples TRBV7-9 to TRBJ2-5; D may be TRBD1 or TRBD2 (5 bases each). The CDR3 loop spans 17 amino acids. Trimming took 5 bases from V and 5 from J, leaving 24 bases between them. From germline, CDR1 is SEHNR and CDR2 FQNEAQ (reference sequence).

There are many counts of this clonotype. The chain couples TRBV12-3 or TRBV12-4 to TRBJ1-2, with TRBD1 matching 8 bases. V shed 4 bases and J 2 bases; nucleotides not matched to a gene: 3. This CDR3 is 14 amino acids long. The CDR3, as DNA: TGTGCCAGCAGTTCGACAGGGGTGAACTATGGCTACACCTTC. This sequence encodes CASSSTGVNYGYTF.

This clonotype has just a few counts. This could be a read error, since a much larger clone is one nucleotide away. CDR3 in DNA: TGTGCCAGCGGCTTAGCGACCCCCCCCCCCCACGAGCAGTACTTC. Amino acid sequence: CASGLATPPPHEQYF. The chain uses TRBV11-2 and TRBJ2-7; TRBD2 is a possible D gene (5 bases). The CDR3 has 15 amino acids. Germline CDR1 and CDR2: SGHAT and FQNNGV. Full variable domain (missing parts from reference TRBV11-2 and TRBJ2-7): EAGVAQSPRYKIIEKRQSVAFWCNPISGHATLYWYQQILGQGPKLLIQFQNNGVVDDSQLPKDRFSAERLKGVDSTLKIQPAKLEDSAVYLCASGLATPPPHEQYFGPGTRLTVT.

The chain carries TRBV5-1 and TRBJ1-1; possibly TRBD1 for D (6 bases). The CDR3 loop spans 15 amino acids. V was cut by 4 bases and J by 2 bases, with 15 bases left in between. CDR1 is SGHRS and CDR2 is YFSETQ in the germline V gene. CDR3 loop: CASSLLNGGNTEAFF. Written as DNA, the CDR3 is TGCGCCAGCAGCCTCCTTAACGGGGGCAACACTGAAGCTTTCTTT.

This clonotype was counted a few times. V gene TRBV9 combines with J gene TRBJ2-7, with 10 bases aligning to TRBD2. Losses at the gene ends were 4 bases for V and 7 bases for J; bases not matched to a gene: 17. The length of the CDR3 is 17 residues. Germline V gene lookup returns CDR1 SGDLS and CDR2 YYNGEE. CDR3 sequence reads: CASSPRTGAGGPREQYF. The CDR3 DNA is TGTGCCAGCAGCCCCCGAACGGGAGCGGGAGGGCCTCGGGAGCAGTACTTC.

This clonotype came up a few times. The gene calls are TRBV27 and TRBJ1-2; D is undetermined. With 3 bases removed from V and 5 bases from J, the gap between germline ends came to 7 bases. The CDR3 has 12 residues. Germline assignment: CDR1 MNHEY and CDR2 SMNVEV (reference sequence). CDR3 sequence (DNA): TGTGCCAGCAGTTTTGAGGAATATGGCTACACCTTC. Amino acid sequence: CASSFEEYGYTF.

This clonotype was counted a single time. The chain couples TRBV29-1 to TRBJ2-5; 9 nucleotides align to TRBD2. The V gene's germline CDR1 is SQVTM and CDR2 ANQGSEA. The trim removed 2 bases at V and 3 bases at J, leaving 7 bases unmatched. The CDR3 has 15 amino acids. The CDR3 nucleotides are TGCAGCGTTGAATACCGCGGGAGGGTGGAAGAGACCCAGTACTTC. As protein: CSVEYRGRVEETQYF.

This clonotype was picked up many times. This chain joins TRBV12-3 or TRBV12-4 and TRBJ2-1; D not certain. This CDR3 comprises 13 residues. The V gene lost 7 bases and the J gene lost 6 bases, with 13 bases spanning the gap. CDR3 sequence (DNA): TGTGCCAGCACCCTCGACGGGTTCAATGAGCAGTTCTTC. Translating gives CASTLDGFNEQFF.

In its sample, this clonotype was seen many times. This rearrangement joins TRBV28 to TRBJ1-2; tentatively, D is TRBD1 (5 bases). V was cut by 6 bases and J by 2 bases, with 16 bases left in between. Germline CDR1 and CDR2: MDHEN and SYDVKM. The CDR3 has 15 amino acids. The CDR3 bases are TGTGCCAGCAGGCCGGATTGGGGCGGGAACTATGGCTACACCTTC. Translated: CASRPDWGGNYGYTF.

V and J are TRBV29-1 and TRBJ2-7; D tentatively reads TRBD1 or TRBD2 (5 bases each). The V gene's germline CDR1 is SQVTM and CDR2 ANQGSEA. The CDR3 length is 12 residues. With 7 bases removed from V and 7 bases from J, the gap between germline ends came to 17 bases. CDR3 loop: CSGRDGPKEQYF. CDR3 coding DNA: TGCAGCGGCAGGGACGGTCCTAAGGAGCAGTACTTC.

This clonotype was seen once. A read error is likely here: a far larger clone is one base away. V usage is TRBV20-1 and J usage is TRBJ2-1; D might be TRBD1 or TRBD2, each matching 6 bases. Germline CDR1 and CDR2: DFQATT and SNEGSKA (reference sequence). This CDR3 is built from 14 residues. V was trimmed by 0 bases and J by 10 bases, leaving 16 bases between them. As DNA, the CDR3 is TGCAGTGCTAGAGAAGTAGGGGGGTCCTACGAGCAGTTCTTC. Encoded protein: CSAREVGGSYEQFF.